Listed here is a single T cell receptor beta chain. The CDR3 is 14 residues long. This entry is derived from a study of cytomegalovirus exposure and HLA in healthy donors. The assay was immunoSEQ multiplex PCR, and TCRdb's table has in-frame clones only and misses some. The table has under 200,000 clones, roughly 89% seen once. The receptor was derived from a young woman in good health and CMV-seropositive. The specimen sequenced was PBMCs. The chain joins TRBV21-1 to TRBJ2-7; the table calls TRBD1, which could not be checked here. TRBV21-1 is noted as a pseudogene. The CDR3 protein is CASSKGAGVCEQYF. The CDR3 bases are TGTGCCAGCAGCAAAGGGGCAGGGGTGTGCGAGCAGTACTTC.